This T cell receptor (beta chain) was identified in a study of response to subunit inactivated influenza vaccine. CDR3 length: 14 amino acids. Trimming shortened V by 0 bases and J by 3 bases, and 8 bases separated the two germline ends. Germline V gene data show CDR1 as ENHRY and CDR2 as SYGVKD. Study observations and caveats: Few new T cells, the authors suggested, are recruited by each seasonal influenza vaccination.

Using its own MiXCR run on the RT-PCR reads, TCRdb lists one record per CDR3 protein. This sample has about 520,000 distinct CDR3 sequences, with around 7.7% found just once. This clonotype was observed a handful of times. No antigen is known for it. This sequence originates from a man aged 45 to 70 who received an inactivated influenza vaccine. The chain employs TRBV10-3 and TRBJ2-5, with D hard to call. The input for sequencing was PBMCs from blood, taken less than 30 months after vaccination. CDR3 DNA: TGTGCCATCAGTGAGTCGAAGGGCAAAGAGACCCAGTACTTC. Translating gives CAISESKGKETQYF.